These 22 T cell receptor beta chains share one sample of origin, sequenced in a study of blood T cell repertoires in COVID-19. Libraries were prepared by immunoSEQ multiplex PCR; TCRdb keeps only in-frame clonotypes and omits some of them. The sample shows roughly 150,000 clones, around 89% of them seen only once. Material for sequencing was peripheral blood. The receptors here all came from a man aged 55 to 69 with active or convalescent COVID-19.

The gene calls are TRBV29-1 and TRBJ2-1; 7 positions agree with TRBD2. Losses at the gene ends were 2 bases for V and 2 bases for J; bases not matched to a gene: 3. Germline V lookup: CDR1 SQVTM, CDR2 ANQGSEA. CDR3 length: 14 residues. CDR3 in amino acids: CSVEIGRAYNEQFF. In DNA form, the CDR3 reads TGCAGCGTTGAAATTGGGAGGGCCTACAATGAGCAGTTCTTC.

The chain links TRBV5-4 to TRBJ1-3; possible D gene TRBD1, 6 bases. Germline assignment: CDR1 SGHNT and CDR2 YYREEE (reference sequence). The V end was cut by 0 bases, the J end by 2 bases, with 6 bases between. The CDR3 sequence is 14 residues long. This CDR3 reads CASSLAGAGNTIYF. The CDR3 bases are TGTGCCAGCAGCTTGGCAGGGGCTGGAAACACCATATATTTT.

Here the CDR3 reads CASSPRQGAPGTQYF. The DNA for the CDR3 is TGTGCCAGCAGCCCACGACAGGGAGCCCCCGGCACGCAGTATTTT. The rearrangement uses TRBV9 and TRBJ2-3; 7 nucleotides align to TRBD1. The junction had 14 bases not matched to a gene; V was cut back by 4 bases and J by 9 bases. The CDR3 contains 15 residues. From germline, CDR1 is SGDLS and CDR2 YYNGEE.

The J gene is TRBJ1-3, the V gene TRBV30, with D unresolved. CDR1 is GTSNPN, CDR2 SVGIG, per germline (reference sequence). V lost 0 bases and J lost 0, with 9 bases in between. The CDR3 is 15 amino acids. CDR3 in DNA: TGTGCCTGGAGTGTCTGGCGGGGCTCTGGAAACACCATATATTTT. This codes for CAWSVWRGSGNTIYF.

The CDR3 spells CASSMGGREDGETQYF. CDR3 sequence (DNA): TGTGCTAGCTCGATGGGGGGGCGAGAAGACGGGGAGACCCAGTACTTC. This sequence joins TRBV12-5 and TRBJ2-5; tentative D call: TRBD2 (7 bases). The CDR3 consists of 16 residues. The V end was cut by 9 bases, the J end by 5 bases, with 25 bases between. Germline values: CDR1 LGHNT, CDR2 FRNRAP.

The chain couples TRBV10-2 to TRBJ2-1; D might be TRBD2 (7 bases). V lost 0 bases and J 1 base, leaving 13 bases between the germline ends. Germline assignment: CDR1 WSHSY and CDR2 SAAADI. This CDR3 spans 17 amino acids. The CDR3 loop is CASSESAGAASYNEQFF. The CDR3 region has the DNA TGCGCCAGCAGTGAGTCGGCGGGGGCCGCATCCTACAATGAGCAGTTCTTC.

This clone was detected only once. The chain is built from TRBV6-5 and TRBJ2-7; tentative D call: TRBD2 (5 bases). The CDR3 sequence is 15 residues long. V lost 6 bases to trimming and J lost 7 bases, with 22 bases between them. In germline, CDR1 is MNHEY, CDR2 SVGAGI. The DNA of the CDR3 is TGTGCCAGCAGCGCTCTGACTACGACCGGACGGGAGCAGTACTTC. As protein: CASSALTTTGREQYF.

This chain joins TRBV7-2 and TRBJ2-1; D possibly corresponds to TRBD2 (6 bases). V lost 5 bases to trimming and J lost 5 bases, with 16 bases between them. Germline CDR1 and CDR2: SGHTA and FQGNSA. The CDR3 runs to 15 residues. This chain's CDR3 is CASSRGGARDNEQFF. CDR3 bases: TGTGCCAGCAGCCGGGGAGGAGCGCGGGACAATGAGCAGTTCTTC.

This clone was seen just once. The V call is TRBV19, the J call TRBJ2-1; 14 bases fit TRBD2. With 4 bases clipped from V and 3 bases from J, the junction kept 8 bases outside the gene matches. The CDR3 is 18 amino acids. Germline assignment: CDR1 LNHDA and CDR2 SQIVND (reference sequence). The CDR3 sequence: CASSRLAGGPNIYNEQFF. DNA for the CDR3: TGTGCCAGTAGTAGACTAGCGGGAGGGCCAAATATCTACAATGAGCAGTTCTTC.

This rearrangement joins TRBV27 to TRBJ1-1; a weak D match, TRBD1 (5 bases). Germline CDR1 reads MNHEY; CDR2 reads SMNVEV (reference sequence). CDR3 size: 14 residues. V lost 5 bases and J lost 8, with 18 bases in between. The CDR3 DNA sequence: TGTGCCAGCAGTACCGGGACTTCCCGCCGGGAAGCTTTCTTT. Amino acid sequence: CASSTGTSRREAFF.

The chain is built from TRBV4-3 and TRBJ2-2; 10 bases align to TRBD2. The length of the CDR3 is 16 residues. CDR1 LGHNA and CDR2 YSLEER come from the germline V gene. Trimming cost V 0 bases and J 4 bases; bases outside gene matches: 2. CDR3 bases: TGCGCCAGCAGCCAAGAAAGCGGGAGGGTCACCGGGGAGCTGTTTTTT. This codes for CASSQESGRVTGELFF.

The CDR3 region has the DNA TGTGCCAGCAGCTCCAACAGGGTCGACGGGAACACTGAAGCTTTCTTT. Amino acid sequence: CASSSNRVDGNTEAFF. J is TRBJ1-1 and V is TRBV7-8; the D gene is possibly TRBD1 (6 bases). Trimming left V 4 bases short and J 1 base short, with 16 bases between. The CDR3 extends over 16 amino acids. The germline gives CDR1 SGHVS, CDR2 FQNEAQ.

The V gene is TRBV7-9, the J gene TRBJ2-7; 10 positions agree with TRBD2. The germline gives CDR1 SEHNR, CDR2 FQNEAQ (reference sequence). V lost 3 bases, J lost 3 bases, and 8 bases stayed unmatched. The CDR3 is 16 residues long. The CDR3 region is CASSLWIAGGNYEQYF. The CDR3 DNA reads as TGTGCCAGCAGCTTGTGGATAGCGGGGGGTAACTACGAGCAGTACTTC.

The chain combines TRBV28 with TRBJ1-2; TRBD1 matches at 7 bases. V gave up 8 bases and J gave up 6 bases; unmatched junction bases: 12. The CDR3 has 14 residues. CDR1 is MDHEN, CDR2 SYDVKM, per germline. The DNA of the CDR3 is TGTGCCAGCGCTACGGGACAGTTTGTCCATGGCTACACCTTC. Translation gives CASATGQFVHGYTF.

The chain has TRBV6-1 and TRBJ1-2; possibly TRBD1 for D (6 bases). Germline V CDR1 and CDR2: MNHNS, SASEGT. V shed 2 bases and J shed 7 bases, with 14 bases lying between them. There are 14 residues in the CDR3. CDR3 sequence (DNA): TGTGCCAGCAGTGAATTGGGGGGGCGCGGTGGCTACACCTTC. It yields the protein CASSELGGRGGYTF.

The chain links TRBV29-1 to TRBJ2-2; TRBD2 matches 15 bases. Germline loops: CDR1 SQVTM, CDR2 ANQGSEA. With 7 bases clipped from V and 6 bases from J, the junction kept 6 bases outside the gene matches. The CDR3 totals 15 residues. The CDR3 nucleotides read TGCAGCGGCAGGACTAGCGGGGGGGCCGCCGGGGAGCTGTTTTTT. Protein sequence: CSGRTSGGAAGELFF.

The chain employs TRBV10-3 and TRBJ2-3; 7 bases are a match to TRBD2. This CDR3 is 13 amino acids long. Germline V gene lookup returns CDR1 ENHRY and CDR2 SYGVKD. V was pared by 0 bases and J by 6 bases, with 0 bases of the junction left unmatched. This CDR3 is CAISESGGDTQYF. CDR3 sequence (DNA): TGTGCCATCAGTGAGTCGGGGGGGGATACGCAGTATTTT.

The chain links TRBV30 to TRBJ1-6, with a possible D match to TRBD1 (6 bases). This CDR3 spans 13 amino acids. Germline loops: CDR1 GTSNPN, CDR2 SVGIG (reference sequence). V shed 7 bases and J shed 2 bases, with 9 bases lying between them. The DNA for the CDR3 is TGTGCCTACGAGGGGGCCTATAATTCACCCCTCCACTTT. It yields the protein CAYEGAYNSPLHF.

V usage is TRBV15 and J usage is TRBJ1-1, with TRBD1 identical over 7 bases. The CDR3 runs to 15 residues. The trim removed 4 bases at V and 1 base at J, leaving 6 bases unmatched. Germline V gene lookup returns CDR1 LNHNV and CDR2 YYDKDF (reference sequence). The chain's CDR3 is CATSIRQGSNTEAFF. The CDR3 coding sequence is TGTGCCACCAGCATACGACAGGGATCGAACACTGAAGCTTTCTTT.

The V gene is TRBV19, the J gene TRBJ1-5; D may be TRBD1 (5 bases). The CDR3 covers 14 residues. V was trimmed by 10 bases and J by 4 bases, leaving 17 bases between them. In germline, CDR1 is LNHDA, CDR2 SQIVND (reference sequence). The CDR3 bases are TGTGCCACCGTGGACGGGGGGACTAATCAGCCCCAGCATTTT. Protein sequence: CATVDGGTNQPQHF.

The sample holds a few counts of this clone. The V gene is TRBV4-3, the J gene TRBJ1-5; tentative D call: TRBD1 (5 bases). Germline values: CDR1 LGHNA, CDR2 YSLEER. The V end lost 0 bases, the J end lost 2 bases, and 17 bases lay between the germline ends. This CDR3 comprises 18 residues. CDR3 region: CASSQDPQGEKGNQPQHF. Written as DNA, the CDR3 is TGCGCCAGCAGCCAAGATCCGCAGGGCGAGAAGGGCAATCAGCCCCAGCATTTT.

The V call is TRBV28, the J call TRBJ2-7, with a possible D match to TRBD2 (6 bases). The CDR3 length is 12 residues. Trimming removed 8 bases at V and 2 bases at J, with 10 bases between. CDR1 MDHEN and CDR2 SYDVKM come from the germline V gene. DNA for the CDR3: TGTGCCAGCCGGGGACTTACCTACGAGCAGTACTTC. Protein sequence: CASRGLTYEQYF.